One and the same sample provided the 10 T cell receptor beta chains below, sequenced in a study of T cells after somatic rescue of genetic block. The repertoire was sequenced with immunoSEQ multiplex PCR; TCRdb's copy has only in-frame clones and lacks some. This table holds over 10,000 clones, roughly 70% found once. The sequencing input was peripheral blood mononuclear cells (PBMCs). The receptors derive from a boy between 10 and 17 years old.

The genes are TRBV9 and TRBJ2-2; 7 nucleotides align to TRBD2. CDR1 and CDR2 from the germline V gene are SGDLS and YYNGEE. The CDR3 consists of 16 residues. The V segment lost 4 bases and the J segment 4 bases; nucleotides outside the gene matches: 10. CDR3 DNA sequence: TGTGCCAGCAGCCCCCGGGGGGACCTGTTCACCGGGGAGCTGTTTTTT. Protein product: CASSPRGDLFTGELFF.

This rearrangement joins TRBV9 to TRBJ2-3, with D tentatively TRBD1 or TRBD2 (7 bases each). This CDR3 has 17 amino acids. Trimming stripped 1 base from V and 0 bases from J, with 15 bases between. Germline V gene sequence: CDR1 SGDLS, CDR2 YYNGEE. The CDR3 DNA reads TGTGCCAGCAGCGTAAGGGGGCTAGCGGACAGCACAGATACGCAGTATTTT. Translation: CASSVRGLADSTDTQYF.

The gene calls are TRBV5-4 and TRBJ2-7; tentatively, D is TRBD1 (5 bases). The CDR3 is made up of 16 amino acids. V lost 2 bases and J 3 bases, leaving 18 bases between the germline ends. In germline, CDR1 is SGHNT, CDR2 YYREEE (reference sequence). CDR3 loop: CASSLPDSPSFYEQYF. Here the CDR3 DNA reads TGTGCCAGCAGCTTACCCGACAGCCCGTCTTTCTACGAGCAGTACTTC.

This chain uses TRBV29-1 with TRBJ2-7; 8 bases are shared with TRBD1. The V gene's germline CDR1 is SQVTM and CDR2 ANQGSEA. V was clipped by 7 bases and J by 6 bases; unmatched bases: 14. The CDR3 consists of 14 residues. CDR3 amino acids: CSASFLQGVGEQYF. The CDR3 bases are TGCAGCGCATCATTTTTACAGGGGGTGGGCGAGCAGTACTTC.

V usage is TRBV6-5 and J usage is TRBJ1-2; TRBD1 matches at 11 bases. The CDR3 has 15 amino acids. V lost 4 bases, J lost 3 bases, and 4 bases stayed unmatched. Per the germline V gene, CDR1 is MNHEY and CDR2 is SVGAGI. CDR3 loop: CASSWGQGGYYGYTF. CDR3 bases: TGTGCCAGCAGTTGGGGACAGGGGGGCTACTATGGCTACACCTTC.

The gene calls are TRBV9 and TRBJ2-7; D is perhaps TRBD1 (6 bases). Germline CDR1 and CDR2: SGDLS and YYNGEE. There are 13 residues in the CDR3. V shed 4 bases and J shed 3 bases, with 11 bases lying between them. The CDR3 sequence is CASSLGHNYEQYF. Here the CDR3 DNA reads TGTGCCAGCAGCTTGGGACATAACTACGAGCAGTACTTC.

The chain is built from TRBV7-9 and TRBJ1-6; D perhaps matches TRBD1 (5 bases). Deletions cut 5 bases from V and 6 bases from J, with 11 bases between. Germline V gene lookup returns CDR1 SEHNR and CDR2 FQNEAQ (reference sequence). The length of the CDR3 is 14 residues. CDR3 protein: CASSGGNSNSPLHF. In DNA, the CDR3 is TGTGCCAGCAGCGGGGGGAATTCTAATTCACCCCTCCACTTT.

This chain uses TRBV7-9 with TRBJ2-5, with D possibly being TRBD2 (5 bases). V shed 5 bases and J shed 4 bases, with 17 bases lying between them. The V gene's germline CDR1 is SEHNR and CDR2 FQNEAQ (reference sequence). This CDR3 has 15 residues. The CDR3, as DNA: TGTGCCAGCAGCCACCAGGAGGCAGCCCGAGAGACCCAGTACTTC. Its protein product is CASSHQEAARETQYF.

This chain joins TRBV18 and TRBJ1-2; 10 nucleotides match TRBD1. CDR3 length: 16 residues. Germline CDR1 reads KGHSH; CDR2 reads LQKENI. The ends lost 0 bases at V and 7 bases at J; junction bases unmatched: 8. CDR3 nucleotide sequence: TGTGCCAGCTCACCACCGGGGTCGACAGGGGGCGGTGGCTACACCTTC. It yields the protein CASSPPGSTGGGGYTF.

This chain links TRBV5-8 with TRBJ1-2; D remains ambiguous. Germline loops: CDR1 SGHTS, CDR2 YDEGEE. V was pared by 7 bases and J by 8 bases, with 15 bases between. The CDR3 length is 12 residues. This CDR3 reads CASHRVGGGYTF. In DNA form, the CDR3 reads TGTGCCAGCCATCGGGTGGGAGGAGGCTACACCTTC. Drawing the rest from reference TRBV5-8 and TRBJ1-2, the complete variable domain is EAGVTQSPTHLIKTRGQQATLRCSPISGHTSVYWYQQALGLGLQFLLWYDEGEERNRGNFPPRFSGRQFPNYSSELNVNALELEDSALYLCASHRVGGGYTFGSGTRLTVV.